The 32 T cell receptor beta chains in this list originate from one sample, sequenced in a study of blood T cell repertoires in COVID-19. Data came from immunoSEQ multiplex PCR; TCRdb stores just in-frame clones and leaves some out. This sample carries fewer than 300,000 clones, 80% to 90% of them seen once, and the ten largest clones take more than 4%. Specimen: PBMCs or T cells enriched from blood (not recorded which). These receptors all come from a woman aged 25 to 45 who had recovered from COVID-19.

The chain joins TRBV7-8 to TRBJ1-2; D is unresolved. Germline assignment: CDR1 SGHVS and CDR2 FQNEAQ. This CDR3 is 16 amino acids long. V lost 2 bases to trimming and J lost 2 bases, with 15 bases between them. CDR3 in DNA: TGTGCCAGCAGCTTACTTACTGCATCTGTCAACTATGGCTACACCTTC. Translating it yields CASSLLTASVNYGYTF.

The chain has TRBV30 and TRBJ2-7; no clear D gene. Between the trimmed V and J ends, which lost 0 bases and 2 bases, there was a span of 8 bases. This CDR3 comprises 13 residues. Germline CDR1 reads GTSNPN; CDR2 reads SVGIG (reference sequence). The CDR3 bases are TGTGCCTGGAGTGTTGACACTGCCTACGAGCAGTACTTC. It codes for CAWSVDTAYEQYF.

The rearrangement joins TRBV6-5 to TRBJ1-1; D remains unclear. From germline, CDR1 is MNHEY and CDR2 SVGAGI. V was pared by 7 bases and J by 0 bases, with 12 bases between. The CDR3 is 14 residues long. CDR3 coding DNA: TGTGCCAGCACAGGCACTCCTTTGAACACTGAAGCTTTCTTT. It specifies CASTGTPLNTEAFF.

This clone was observed once. The chain combines TRBV11-1 with TRBJ2-5, with TRBD2 matching over 7 bases. Germline CDR1 SGHAT, CDR2 FQDESV (reference sequence). J gave up 4 bases and V 5 bases, and 10 bases lay outside the gene matches. CDR3 length: 15 residues. As DNA, the CDR3 is TGTGCCAGCAGCACCCGACTAGCAGAGAGAGAGACCCAGTACTTC. Translating it yields CASSTRLAERETQYF.

This rearrangement joins TRBV19 to TRBJ2-7; D possibly corresponds to TRBD2 (6 bases). Germline CDR1 LNHDA, CDR2 SQIVND (reference sequence). Between the trimmed V and J ends, which lost 4 bases and 1 base, there was a span of 14 bases. There are 15 residues in the CDR3. This CDR3 reads CASSRRPGVSYEQYF. DNA of the CDR3: TGTGCCAGTAGTAGGAGGCCGGGAGTATCCTACGAGCAGTACTTC.

This clone has just one count. V gene TRBV29-1 combines with J gene TRBJ1-3, with TRBD1 as a possible D gene (6 bases). Germline-derived CDR1 and CDR2 are SQVTM and ANQGSEA. The CDR3 covers 12 residues. Trimming removed 6 bases at V and 4 bases at J, with 10 bases between. CDR3 bases: TGCAGCGTGGCCGGACAGGGAAACACCATATATTTT. As protein: CSVAGQGNTIYF.

This chain uses TRBV19 with TRBJ2-1; D is possibly TRBD2 (5 bases). With 4 bases removed from V and 9 bases from J, the gap between germline ends came to 10 bases. This CDR3 region has 12 residues. CDR1 and CDR2 (germline): LNHDA, SQIVND (reference sequence). The CDR3 DNA reads TGTGCCAGTAGTAAGATAGGACTTGAGCAGTTCTTC. Translation gives CASSKIGLEQFF.

This sequence joins TRBV20-1 and TRBJ1-1, with D perhaps TRBD1 (6 bases). The CDR3 spans 13 residues. Germline V gene sequence: CDR1 DFQATT, CDR2 SNEGSKA (reference sequence). Trimming stripped 3 bases from V and 4 bases from J, with 12 bases between. In nucleotides, the CDR3 is TGCAGTGCTAGTTCAGGGGTTGGCACTGAAGCTTTCTTT. It specifies CSASSGVGTEAFF.

The chain joins TRBV28 to TRBJ1-1, with D perhaps TRBD1 (6 bases). Germline CDR1 and CDR2: MDHEN and SYDVKM. The CDR3 loop spans 12 amino acids. Trimming left V 6 bases short and J 11 bases short, with 16 bases between. The CDR3 sequence is CASRNRDLGAFF. CDR3 DNA sequence: TGTGCCAGCAGGAACAGGGACCTCGGGGCTTTCTTT. Supplemented by reference TRBV28 and TRBJ1-1, the full variable domain reads DVKVTQSSRYLVKRTGEKVFLECVQDMDHENMFWYRQDPGLGLRLIYFSYDVKMKEKGDIPEGYSVSREKKERFSLILESASTNQTSMYLCASRNRDLGAFFGQGTRLTVV.

The chain recombines TRBV7-9 with TRBJ1-1, with a possible D match to TRBD1 (6 bases). CDR3 length: 14 residues. Trimming removed 4 bases from V and 2 bases from J, with 11 bases in between. CDR1 is SEHNR and CDR2 is FQNEAQ in the germline V gene (reference sequence). CDR3 nucleotide sequence: TGTGCCAGCAGCTATGGACAGCCAAACACTGAAGCTTTCTTT. Translation: CASSYGQPNTEAFF.

The CDR3 bases are TGTGCCAGCAGCCCCGGGATGAGGACCCAGTACTTC. This encodes CASSPGMRTQYF. The V gene is TRBV7-9, the J gene TRBJ2-5; maybe TRBD2 (5 bases). V was trimmed by 5 bases and J by 7 bases, leaving 11 bases between them. CDR3 length: 12 residues. Germline V gene data show CDR1 as SEHNR and CDR2 as FQNEAQ (reference sequence). The full variable domain, with the rest looked up from reference TRBV7-9 and TRBJ2-5, is DTGVSQNPRHKITKRGQNVTFRCDPISEHNRLYWYRQTLGQGPEFLTYFQNEAQLEKSRLLSDRFSAERPKGSFSTLEIQRTEQGDSAMYLCASSPGMRTQYFGPGTRLLVL.

The chain links TRBV5-1 to TRBJ2-5, with 9 bases that match TRBD1. This CDR3 is built from 15 residues. Germline V gene lookup returns CDR1 SGHRS and CDR2 YFSETQ. Trimming removed 0 bases from V and 3 bases from J; junction bases left unmatched: 3. CDR3 nucleotide sequence: TGCGCCAGCAGCTTGGAAGGGACAGGGAAAGAGACCCAGTACTTC. Translated: CASSLEGTGKETQYF.

V gene TRBV27 combines with J gene TRBJ2-1; 8 bases are a match to TRBD1. With V trimmed by 7 bases and J by 7 bases, 12 bases remained unmatched. This CDR3 is 15 amino acids long. Germline CDR1 MNHEY, CDR2 SMNVEV (reference sequence). The CDR3 nucleotides are TGTGCCAGCATCGGGACCGGGACAGGCGTAAATGAGCAGTTCTTC. It translates to CASIGTGTGVNEQFF.

The chain has TRBV7-9 and TRBJ2-7, with 8 bases fitting TRBD1. V lost 5 bases, J lost 7 bases, and 10 bases stayed unmatched. Looked up from germline, CDR1 is SEHNR and CDR2 is FQNEAQ (reference sequence). The CDR3 spans 14 residues. CDR3 sequence: CASSTRAGGEEQYF. Here the CDR3 DNA reads TGTGCCAGCAGCACTCGGGCAGGGGGCGAGGAGCAGTACTTC.

This clone was found a few times. The chain uses TRBV7-8 and TRBJ1-5, with D tentatively TRBD1 (5 bases). The V and J ends lost 4 bases and 7 bases respectively, with 20 bases between them. The CDR3 is 16 amino acids. CDR1 and CDR2 from the germline V gene are SGHVS and FQNEAQ. CDR3 bases: TGTGCCAGCAGCTCCGCCCCTCAGGGATTAAAACAGCCCCAGCATTTT. As protein: CASSSAPQGLKQPQHF.

The V and J genes are TRBV7-8 and TRBJ2-7, with D perhaps matching TRBD1 (6 bases). The CDR3 runs 12 residues. Germline lookup yields CDR1 SGHVS and CDR2 FQNEAQ. The V end was cut by 5 bases, the J end by 2 bases, with 7 bases between. CDR3 in amino acids: CASSRTAYEQYF. The CDR3 coding sequence is TGTGCCAGCAGCAGGACAGCCTACGAGCAGTACTTC.

The J gene is TRBJ2-7, the V gene TRBV28; 8 bases fit TRBD2. Germline loops: CDR1 MDHEN, CDR2 SYDVKM. V shed 4 bases, J shed 4 bases, and the junction held 12 bases outside the gene matches. This CDR3 spans 16 amino acids. CDR3 in amino acids: CASSYSGIAGYYEQYF. The CDR3 bases are TGTGCCAGCAGTTACTCCGGGATAGCGGGATATTACGAGCAGTACTTC.

This clone was picked up one time. J is TRBJ2-2 and V is TRBV6-1, with a possible D match to TRBD1 (6 bases). Per the germline V gene, CDR1 is MNHNS and CDR2 is SASEGT. The CDR3 runs to 15 residues. V gave up 1 base and J gave up 6 bases, with 12 bases separating them. DNA of the CDR3: TGTGCCAGCAGTGAAGTGTCAGGGGTGGCCGGGGAGCTGTTTTTT. Translated, it gives CASSEVSGVAGELFF.

The chain couples TRBV19 to TRBJ1-3; the D gene is possibly TRBD1 (5 bases). Germline V gives CDR1 LNHDA, CDR2 SQIVND (reference sequence). V gave up 5 bases and J gave up 2 bases, with 13 bases separating them. The CDR3 sequence is 15 residues long. CDR3 amino acids: CASSPRRDAGNTIYF. CDR3 nucleotide sequence: TGTGCCAGTAGTCCAAGGCGGGACGCTGGAAACACCATATATTTT.

This clone has more than one count but fewer than ten. The CDR3 loop reads CASSYGTGGGAYEQYF. In nucleotides, the CDR3 is TGTGCCAGCAGTTACGGGACGGGAGGGGGCGCCTACGAGCAGTACTTC. This sequence joins TRBV28 and TRBJ2-7; a possible D gene is TRBD2 (8 bases). Between the trimmed V and J ends, which lost 4 bases and 2 bases, there was a span of 18 bases. The CDR3 sequence is 16 residues long. Looked up from germline, CDR1 is MDHEN and CDR2 is SYDVKM. Complete variable domain (other parts from reference TRBV28 and TRBJ2-7): DVKVTQSSRYLVKRTGEKVFLECVQDMDHENMFWYRQDPGLGLRLIYFSYDVKMKEKGDIPEGYSVSREKKERFSLILESASTNQTSMYLCASSYGTGGGAYEQYFGPGTRLTVT.

This clone was detected only once. The chain combines TRBV28 with TRBJ1-6, with 9 bases fitting TRBD1. The CDR3 has 13 amino acids. Losses at the gene ends were 9 bases for V and 8 bases for J; bases not matched to a gene: 5. Germline V gives CDR1 MDHEN, CDR2 SYDVKM. CDR3 sequence reads: CASYRGRDSPLHF. In DNA form, the CDR3 reads TGTGCCAGTTACAGGGGGCGGGATTCACCCCTCCACTTT.

The chain links TRBV10-2 to TRBJ2-7; 8 nucleotides agree with TRBD2. Per the germline V gene, CDR1 is WSHSY and CDR2 is SAAADI. This CDR3 spans 17 amino acids. V was clipped by 1 base and J by 0 bases; unmatched bases: 8. The CDR3 DNA follows: TGCGCCAGCAGTGAGTTTACCGGTAGCGGGGTCTCCTACGAGCAGTACTTC. Translating it yields CASSEFTGSGVSYEQYF.

This sequence joins TRBV5-1 and TRBJ1-1; D gene uncertain. Germline CDR1 SGHRS, CDR2 YFSETQ. Trimming took off 4 bases at V and 4 bases at J, with 8 bases between the two ends. The CDR3 spans 12 residues. Here the CDR3 reads CASSGGLTEAFF. Written as DNA, the CDR3 is TGCGCCAGCAGCGGAGGCCTCACTGAAGCTTTCTTT.

This sequence joins TRBV29-1 and TRBJ1-1; 7 bases fit TRBD1. With 6 bases clipped from V and 0 bases from J, the junction kept 7 bases outside the gene matches. CDR1 and CDR2 from the germline V gene are SQVTM and ANQGSEA. This CDR3 has 14 residues. For the CDR3, the DNA is TGCAGCGTGGAATACAGGGGAATGAACACTGAAGCTTTCTTT. Its translation: CSVEYRGMNTEAFF.

This chain connects TRBV19 to TRBJ2-1; 7 nucleotides line up with TRBD1. The CDR3 consists of 20 residues. The junction had 25 bases not matched to a gene; V was cut back by 5 bases and J by 6 bases. The germline CDR1 and CDR2 sequences are LNHDA and SQIVND (reference sequence). DNA for the CDR3: TGTGCCAGTAGTTCCCGGGACAGAGCCAATGTAGCCTTGACGATCAATGAGCAGTTCTTC. This encodes CASSSRDRANVALTINEQFF.

V usage is TRBV5-1 and J usage is TRBJ2-1, with 10 bases that match TRBD1. Unmatched junction bases numbered 13, after V lost 1 base and J lost 6 bases. Germline lookup yields CDR1 SGHRS and CDR2 YFSETQ. There are 18 residues in the CDR3. The CDR3 loop is CASSLTIFGTGETNEQFF. CDR3 coding DNA: TGCGCCAGCAGCTTGACTATATTCGGGACAGGGGAAACCAATGAGCAGTTCTTC.

This clone was counted between two and nine times. The chain has TRBV2 and TRBJ1-5; 9 nucleotides line up with TRBD1. CDR3 length equals 15 residues. Germline values: CDR1 SNHLY, CDR2 FYNNEI. V gave up 6 bases and J gave up 5 bases; unmatched junction bases: 8. CDR3 sequence (DNA): TGTGCCAGCAGGGACGACAGGGGGTCCCATCAGCCCCAGCATTTT. Residues: CASRDDRGSHQPQHF.

The rearrangement links TRBV15 to TRBJ1-4; tentative D call: TRBD1 (6 bases). The CDR3 sequence is 16 residues long. V was pared by 1 base and J by 2 bases, with 11 bases between. CDR1 is LNHNV, CDR2 YYDKDF, per germline (reference sequence). CDR3 DNA sequence: TGTGCCACCAGCAGAGGAGCCCAGGGGACTAATGAAAAACTGTTTTTT. It codes for CATSRGAQGTNEKLFF.

There are a few counts of this clone. The chain carries TRBV28 and TRBJ1-5, with D hard to call. The ends were cut back, 1 base at V and 0 bases at J, with 10 bases in the middle. CDR3 length equals 16 residues. CDR1 is MDHEN and CDR2 is SYDVKM in the germline V gene. CDR3: CASSLYDFYSNQPQHF. The CDR3 DNA is TGTGCCAGCAGTTTATATGACTTCTATAGCAATCAGCCCCAGCATTTT.

J is TRBJ2-2 and V is TRBV28; no definite D call. The CDR3 spans 15 residues. CDR1 and CDR2 from the germline V gene are MDHEN and SYDVKM. Trimming stripped 0 bases from V and 1 base from J, with 6 bases between. The CDR3 DNA sequence: TGTGCCAGCAGTTTATGGGGCAGGAACACCGGGGAGCTGTTTTTT. Its translation is CASSLWGRNTGELFF.

The V and J genes are TRBV9 and TRBJ1-6; 9 positions agree with TRBD1. Germline-derived CDR1 and CDR2 are SGDLS and YYNGEE. V lost 4 bases to trimming and J lost 4 bases; unmatched junction nucleotides: 6. The CDR3 is 16 amino acids. For the CDR3, the DNA is TGTGCCAGCAGCACCTCGGACAGGGGATATAATTCACCCCTCCACTTT. Its protein product is CASSTSDRGYNSPLHF.

The chain employs TRBV5-1 and TRBJ1-6; D gene uncertain. Germline CDR1 SGHRS, CDR2 YFSETQ. The CDR3 covers 12 residues. The ends were cut back, 5 bases at V and 5 bases at J, with 5 bases in the middle. The CDR3 nucleotides read TGCGCCAGCAGTGGAGATAATTCACCCCTCCACTTT. Its protein product is CASSGDNSPLHF.